This T cell receptor (beta chain) was captured in a study of blood T cell repertoires in COVID-19. Study details: Italy, Spain and the United States were the sources of the convalescent and acute COVID-19 samples.

Original data processing: Amplification of reference gene primers provided the estimated nucleated cell counts. Profiled with immunoSEQ multiplex PCR; TCRdb holds only in-frame clones, not every one. V and J calls plus clone size are reproduced from that table; the DNA served to infer D and trimming. The sample records roughly 300,000 clones, around 85% being singletons. Participants were placed into cohorts based on the clinical history they reported. Among Cohort 3 donors, those recovered had two negative PCRs, clearance, or symptom resolution. Germline CDR1 is KGHSH and CDR2 is LQKENI. The CDR3 is made up of 15 amino acids. The V gene lost 1 base and the J gene lost 10 bases, with 17 bases spanning the gap.

This TCR was recovered from a woman between 45 and 65 years old who had recovered from COVID-19. The sample comprised PBMCs or T cells enriched from blood (not recorded which). The J gene is TRBJ2-1, the V gene TRBV18; D unresolved. The CDR3 coding sequence is TGTGCCAGCTCACCACGGCAGGTCGTCGGCGACGAGCAGTTCTTC. Its protein product is CASSPRQVVGDEQFF.